Below, 11 T cell receptor beta chains from the same sample are listed, as sequenced in a study of blood T cell repertoires in COVID-19. TCRdb keeps only in-frame clones here, not all; method: immunoSEQ multiplex PCR. Among roughly 180,000 clones listed, more than 70% were seen once. Sequencing used PBMCs or T cells enriched from blood (not recorded which). The source of these receptors is a man aged 60 to 69 who had recovered from COVID-19.

The chain uses TRBV24-1 and TRBJ2-5, with a possible D match to TRBD2 (5 bases). CDR1 and CDR2 (germline): KGHDR, SFDVKD. The CDR3 extends over 14 amino acids. The V end lost 2 bases, the J end lost 4 bases, and 10 bases lay between the germline ends. CDR3 nucleotide sequence: TGTGCCACCAGTGATTGGTCTAGCCTAGAGACCCAGTACTTC. This translates into CATSDWSSLETQYF.

This chain uses TRBV10-3 with TRBJ1-5; the match to TRBD1 covers 10 bases. CDR3 length: 15 amino acids. The ends lost 10 bases at V and 1 base at J; junction bases unmatched: 7. Germline CDR1 and CDR2: ENHRY and SYGVKD. CDR3 bases: TGTGCCACCCGGTGGGACAGGGGAAGCAATCAGCCCCAGCATTTT. Residues: CATRWDRGSNQPQHF.

This clone was counted a single time. This chain joins TRBV19 and TRBJ2-1; maybe TRBD1 (6 bases). Trimming took off 5 bases at V and 1 base at J, with 15 bases between the two ends. Germline CDR1 reads LNHDA; CDR2 reads SQIVND (reference sequence). CDR3 length equals 16 residues. CDR3 DNA sequence: TGTGCCAGTAGTGCCGGGACATCAGAATCCTACAATGAGCAGTTCTTC. This encodes CASSAGTSESYNEQFF.

With regard to this clone: This specimen includes other DNA sequences encoding the same CDR3. The chain couples TRBV28 to TRBJ2-7; 11 bases map to TRBD2. This CDR3 spans 17 amino acids. V dropped 2 bases and J dropped 0; count of bases not matched to a gene: 6. Germline V CDR1 and CDR2: MDHEN, SYDVKM. The DNA for the CDR3 is TGTGCCAGCAGTTTACGCTCTAGCGGGAGGCTCTCCTACGAGCAGTACTTC. Its protein product is CASSLRSSGRLSYEQYF.

The CDR3, as DNA: TGTGCCAGCCCCTTCGGCCTAGCGGCGGACAATGAGCAGTTCTTC. Protein product: CASPFGLAADNEQFF. The chain joins TRBV6-5 to TRBJ2-1; 7 nucleotides line up with TRBD2. CDR1 is MNHEY and CDR2 is SVGAGI in the germline V gene. V dropped 8 bases and J dropped 5; count of bases not matched to a gene: 12. This CDR3 is built from 15 residues.

This chain joins TRBV28 and TRBJ2-3, with 10 bases fitting TRBD2. V was pared by 3 bases and J by 1 base, with 7 bases of the junction left unmatched. Germline V gene data show CDR1 as MDHEN and CDR2 as SYDVKM. This CDR3 contains 17 residues. CDR3 in amino acids: CASSFSTSGIRTDTQYF. For the CDR3, the DNA is TGTGCCAGCAGTTTCTCCACTAGCGGGATTCGCACAGATACGCAGTATTTT.

This chain links TRBV28 with TRBJ2-7, with a possible D match to TRBD2 (6 bases). V was shortened by 2 bases and J by 2 bases, with 19 bases between the two germline ends. CDR1 and CDR2 from the germline V gene are MDHEN and SYDVKM. The CDR3 contains 17 residues. CDR3 loop: CASSLGAGKGTPYEQYF. The CDR3 DNA follows: TGTGCCAGCAGTTTAGGAGCAGGGAAGGGGACTCCCTACGAGCAGTACTTC. Supplemented by reference TRBV28 and TRBJ2-7, the full variable domain reads DVKVTQSSRYLVKRTGEKVFLECVQDMDHENMFWYRQDPGLGLRLIYFSYDVKMKEKGDIPEGYSVSREKKERFSLILESASTNQTSMYLCASSLGAGKGTPYEQYFGPGTRLTVT.

The chain combines TRBV3-1 (or the pseudogene TRBV3-2) with TRBJ1-1, with D hard to call. CDR3 length: 17 amino acids. The germline V gene has CDR1 LGHDT and CDR2 YNNKEL (reference sequence). Trimming shortened V by 0 bases and J by 4 bases, and 18 bases separated the two germline ends. Here the CDR3 DNA reads TGTGCCAGCAGCCAAGAGCTGGGTCCAAGTCGCGGCACTGAAGCTTTCTTT. It is translated as CASSQELGPSRGTEAFF.

This sequence joins TRBV7-2 and TRBJ2-1; TRBD2 matches 9 bases. Germline V gene data show CDR1 as SGHTA and CDR2 as FQGNSA. The length of the CDR3 is 15 residues. The J segment lost 5 bases and the V segment lost 1 base, leaving 3 bases of the junction unmatched. In DNA, the CDR3 is TGTGCCAGCAGCTTAGTACTAGCGGGCCACAATGAGCAGTTCTTC. Residues: CASSLVLAGHNEQFF.

J is TRBJ1-3 and V is TRBV7-9; 9 nucleotides agree with TRBD1. J was trimmed by 5 bases and V by 5 bases; bases with no gene match: 10. Germline V CDR1 and CDR2: SEHNR, FQNEAQ (reference sequence). The CDR3 loop spans 16 amino acids. In DNA form, the CDR3 reads TGTGCCAGCAGCCCCCCGGGACAGGGCTATAGAAACACCATATATTTT. Translation: CASSPPGQGYRNTIYF.

The CDR3 here is CASSSGRGTSTDTQYF. The CDR3 DNA follows: TGTGCCAGCAGCTCTGGGCGGGGTACTAGCACAGATACGCAGTATTTT. V and J are TRBV11-3 and TRBJ2-3, with D perhaps matching TRBD2 (6 bases). The CDR3 contains 16 residues. V dropped 4 bases and J dropped 0 bases, with 14 bases sitting between them. Looked up from germline, CDR1 is SGHNT and CDR2 is YENEEA.